This note documents a single T cell receptor beta chain sequence. Amplification targeted TCR beta CDR3 regions from RNA transcripts. An initial round of RT-PCR targeting the TCR CDR3 relied on the HTBI primer set. A single record per CDR3 protein comes from TCRdb applying MiXCR to the multiplex PCR reads. The table records 300,000 to 350,000 distinct CDR3 sequences, 16% of them present only once. A patient was excluded if there was uncontrolled infection, other autoimmune disease, pregnancy or lactation. Germline V gene lookup returns CDR1 DFQATT and CDR2 SNEGSKA (reference sequence). V gave up 3 bases and J gave up 5 bases; unmatched junction bases: 10. The CDR3 consists of 15 residues. This sample stems from a study of T cells in Graves' hyperthyroidism and ophthalmopathy. Study-level background: Once the initial diagnosis was made, peripheral blood was obtained before any treatment.

This receptor was identified in a man aged 30 to 39 with Graves' hyperthyroidism. Source material: blood. This chain links TRBV20-1 with TRBJ2-3; 8 bases match TRBD1. The CDR3 DNA reads as TGCAGTGCTAGTAGTTGGGACAGGACCGTAGATACGCAGTATTTT. Protein: CSASSWDRTVDTQYF.